This T cell receptor beta chain is from a study of cytomegalovirus exposure and HLA in healthy donors. Study-level information: The roughly 120 validation repertoires, a later analysis reported, used the same platform as the 666 first-cohort repertoires. Study findings and constraints: TCR clusters originating in the first cohort tended to co-occur in the 110 or so validation repertoires, according to a later analysis. Per published reports, the classifier diagnosed cytomegalovirus status with high specificity and sensitivity. There were some public TCRs occurring in many donors, but most TCR sequences were rare.

Germline CDR1 reads SQVTM; CDR2 reads ANQGSEA. V lost 6 bases and J 2 bases, leaving 14 bases between the germline ends. The CDR3 extends over 13 amino acids. Produced via immunoSEQ multiplex PCR; TCRdb's table is partial and in-frame only. The sample holds about 160,000 clones, about 96% seen once. Note on this clone: The antigen remains unidentified.

The material sequenced was PBMCs. This sequence originates from a young woman in good health and CMV-seronegative. The J gene is TRBJ2-7, the V gene TRBV29-1; D is possibly TRBD2 (6 bases). This chain's CDR3 is CSVYGSGTYEQYF. In DNA form, the CDR3 reads TGCAGCGTGTACGGTAGCGGTACCTACGAGCAGTACTTC.